Listed below are T cell receptor beta chains from one sample, sequenced in a study of T cell changes during pregnancy in multiple sclerosis. The table came from immunoSEQ multiplex PCR; TCRdb's copy has only in-frame clones and leaves some out. This table holds 50,000 or so clones, roughly 93% found once. This specimen consisted of peripheral blood, obtained in the second trimester of pregnancy. The receptors were gathered from a female donor with multiple sclerosis, enrolled in a pregnancy study. The CDR3 runs from the conserved cysteine through the conserved F or W. Each record gives: J gene, D gene, clone size, V gene, CDR3 protein, CDR3 DNA. The D gene is left open where the match is weak. Expanded clones get a size class; other rows say once, few or many, or leave the size out.

>TRBJ2-3|TRBD1|.|TRBV5-4
CASSAGQGGTDTQYF
TGTGCCAGCAGCGCTGGACAGGGGGGCACAGATACGCAGTATTTT
>TRBJ2-1|TRBD2|.|TRBV7-9
CASSPPLAAGANEQFF
TGTGCCAGCAGCCCGCCGTTGGCAGCGGGAGCCAATGAGCAGTTCTTC
>TRBJ1-1|.|.|TRBV7-9
CASSYVGGSAEAFF
TGTGCCAGCAGCTACGTAGGGGGAAGTGCTGAAGCTTTCTTT
>TRBJ1-1|TRBD1|few|TRBV9
CASSGGLGQGTLLTEAFF
TGTGCCAGCAGCGGAGGTCTGGGACAGGGGACCCTGCTCACTGAAGCTTTCTTT
>TRBJ2-7|TRBD1|.|TRBV7-9
CASSQGQVSYEQYF
TGTGCCAGCAGCCAAGGACAGGTCAGCTACGAGCAGTACTTC
>TRBJ1-2|TRBD1|.|TRBV7-9
CASSSTTATQGASYTF
TGTGCCAGCAGCTCGACCACAGCCACCCAGGGGGCAAGCTACACCTTC
>TRBJ1-2|TRBD1|.|TRBV6-1
CASSKGTGSRQPYGYTF
TGTGCCAGCAGTAAAGGGACAGGGTCCCGTCAACCTTATGGCTACACCTTC
>TRBJ1-2|TRBD1|.|TRBV6-5
CASMIPGTGAGYTF
TGTGCCAGCATGATTCCCGGGACAGGGGCCGGCTACACCTTC
>TRBJ1-1|.|.|TRBV19
CASRSVAGRRTEAFF
TGTGCCAGTCGTTCGGTCGCAGGGCGTCGAACTGAAGCTTTCTTT
>TRBJ2-7|TRBD2|.|TRBV7-2
CASSSRGLAAYEQYF
TGTGCCAGCAGCTCCCGGGGACTAGCGGCCTACGAGCAGTACTTC